Many counts were recorded for the clone carrying this T cell receptor beta chain. CDR3 length equals 13 residues. The germline V gene encodes CDR1 DFQATT and CDR2 SNEGSKA (reference sequence). Trimming took 0 bases from V and 2 from J, leaving 8 bases between them. Each CDR3 protein gets one entry after TCRdb re-called the RT-PCR reads with MiXCR. The table has about 700,000 distinct CDR3 sequences, 12% to 15% seen once. The receptor was isolated from a female donor in good health, serving as a healthy control. The gene calls are TRBV20-1 and TRBJ2-7; D uncertain. The sequencing input was memory CD4+ T cells from blood. The CDR3 nucleotides are TGCAGTGCTAGAGATCCACGAACCTACGAGCAGTACTTC. This codes for CSARDPRTYEQYF.